The clone carrying this TCR beta chain was recorded only once. This sample is part of a study of T cell changes during pregnancy in multiple sclerosis. The germline V and J ends were trimmed by 5 bases and 0 bases, with 16 bases remaining between them. Looked up from germline, CDR1 is MNHEY and CDR2 is SMNVEV (reference sequence). The CDR3 extends over 16 amino acids. Repertoires were generated with immunoSEQ multiplex PCR, while TCRdb's copy carries only in-frame clones and drops some. The sample includes about 23,000 clones, roughly 87% seen only once; the top ten take under 10%. The TCR originated in a female donor with multiple sclerosis, enrolled in a pregnancy study. The chain links TRBV27 to TRBJ2-5; D possibly corresponds to TRBD2 (5 bases). The sample consisted of CD8+ T cells from peripheral blood mononuclear cells, taken after pregnancy. The DNA for the CDR3 is TGTGCCAGCAGTCCAAGCACCGGGGAGTACCAAGAGACCCAGTACTTC. This encodes CASSPSTGEYQETQYF.